These 7 T cell receptor beta chains came from one sample sequenced in a study of identical twins (dated by TCRdb to about 2016). Libraries were built with 5' RACE. Sequencing used an Illumina HiSeq 2000. The raw public reads went through TCRdb reprocessing: fastp at Q25, MiXCR clone calling, in-frame beta chains kept. Merged by CDR3 protein, the rows form single entries marked with the most common genes and DNA. This sample comprises under 800,000 distinct CDR3 sequences, less than 25% of them detected only once. Together, the top ten hold 4% to 4.5% of the sample. These records were also assigned to another study, of T cells expressing NK-cell markers.

The sample consisted of PBMCs. These receptors were collected from a young woman in good health.

Many counts were recorded for this clonotype. The CDR3 region is CSARDAGQPQHF. The CDR3 bases are TGCAGTGCCCGCGACGCGGGTCAGCCCCAGCATTTT. The rearrangement links TRBV20-1 to TRBJ1-5; D unclear. The CDR3 is made up of 12 amino acids. The V gene lost 6 bases and the J gene lost 6 bases, with 12 bases spanning the gap. Germline V gene data show CDR1 as DFQATT and CDR2 as SNEGSKA (reference sequence).

A few counts support this clonotype. The J gene is TRBJ2-7, the V gene TRBV5-1; 7 bases are a match to TRBD2. After removal of 7 bases from V and 0 bases from J, the junction contained 7 bases not matched to a gene. Germline CDR1 reads SGHRS; CDR2 reads YFSETQ. The CDR3 contains 14 residues. CDR3 sequence: CASGRGDYSYEQYF. In nucleotides, the CDR3 is TGCGCCAGCGGTCGGGGGGACTACTCCTACGAGCAGTACTTC.

This clonotype has only a few counts. The V call is TRBV6-2 or TRBV6-3, the J call TRBJ2-7; D is unclear. With 1 base removed from V and 4 bases from J, the gap between germline ends came to 14 bases. The germline V gene encodes CDR1 MNHEY and CDR2 SVGEGT. The CDR3 length is 15 residues. CDR3 nucleotide sequence: TGTGCCAGCAGTTACTTGGCAGCAAATAGTTACGAGCAGTACTTC. The encoded protein is CASSYLAANSYEQYF.

This chain uses TRBV27 with TRBJ2-3; 8 bases align to TRBD2. The CDR3 consists of 16 residues. Germline CDR1 and CDR2: MNHEY and SMNVEV (reference sequence). V lost 4 bases and J lost 8; bases outside the gene matches: 14. In nucleotides, the CDR3 is TGTGCCAGCAGTTCCTTAGCGGGGACCCGTCTCCCTACGCAGTATTTT. This translates into CASSSLAGTRLPTQYF.

This clonotype was counted ten times or more. The chain recombines TRBV6-6 with TRBJ2-7; D assignment may be TRBD1 or TRBD2 (5 bases each). The CDR3 has 13 residues. Trimming stripped 8 bases from V and 0 bases from J, with 11 bases between. Germline V gene data show CDR1 as MNHNY and CDR2 as SVGAGI (reference sequence). CDR3 protein: CASGGGNSYEQYF. CDR3 DNA sequence: TGTGCCAGCGGGGGTGGCAACTCCTACGAGCAGTACTTC.

CDR3 amino acids: CASSSPGTSTIQQFF. The DNA for the CDR3 is TGTGCCAGCAGCTCACCCGGGACTTCAACCATCCAGCAGTTCTTC. The J gene is TRBJ2-1, the V gene TRBV7-8, with D perhaps matching TRBD2 (6 bases). V lost 4 bases and J 11 bases, leaving 21 bases between the germline ends. The CDR3 length is 15 residues. Looked up from germline, CDR1 is SGHVS and CDR2 is FQNEAQ. Full variable domain (remainder filled in from reference TRBV7-8 and TRBJ2-1): GAGVSQSPRYKVAKRGQDVALRCDPISGHVSLFWYQQALGQGPEFLTYFQNEAQLDKSGLPSDRFFAERPEGSVSTLKIQRTQQEDSAVYLCASSSPGTSTIQQFFGPGTRLTVL.

This clonotype has more than one count but fewer than ten. This chain joins TRBV12-3 or TRBV12-4 and TRBJ2-1; the D gene is possibly TRBD2 (5 bases). The CDR3 spans 13 residues. Trimming took 1 base from V and 6 from J, leaving 7 bases between them. The CDR3: CASSLDGLNEQFF. Written as DNA, the CDR3 is TGTGCCAGCAGTTTAGATGGACTCAATGAGCAGTTCTTC.